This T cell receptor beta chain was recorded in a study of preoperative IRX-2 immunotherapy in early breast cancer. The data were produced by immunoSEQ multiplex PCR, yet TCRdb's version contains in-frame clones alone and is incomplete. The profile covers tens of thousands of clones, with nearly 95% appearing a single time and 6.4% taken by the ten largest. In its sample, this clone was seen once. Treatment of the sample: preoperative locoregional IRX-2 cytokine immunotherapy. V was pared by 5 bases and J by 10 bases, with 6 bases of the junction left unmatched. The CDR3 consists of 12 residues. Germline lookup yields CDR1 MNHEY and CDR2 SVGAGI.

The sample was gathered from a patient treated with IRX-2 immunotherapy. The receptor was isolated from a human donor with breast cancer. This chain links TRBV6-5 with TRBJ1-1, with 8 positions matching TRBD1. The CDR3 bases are TGTGCCAGCAGTCAGGGGGCAGGGCGAGCTTTCTTT. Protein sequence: CASSQGAGRAFF.